What follows are 28 T cell receptor beta chains derived from one specimen sequenced in a study of T cell repertoires in cytomegalovirus infection. MiXCR, applied by TCRdb to the reads, yields one record per CDR3 protein. In the table there are about 260,000 distinct CDR3 sequences, 12% to 15% of which are singletons. Source material: PBMCs. The receptors were gathered from a human donor in good health (CMV status not recorded). Some clones in this sample may be carry-over from other donors' samples.

The sample holds many counts of this clonotype. This rearrangement joins TRBV28 to TRBJ1-5; D might be TRBD1 (6 bases). CDR3 length: 17 residues. Trimming left V 6 bases short and J 2 bases short, with 20 bases between. Germline values: CDR1 MDHEN, CDR2 SYDVKM. CDR3 coding DNA: TGTGCCAGCAGAGTAACCCAGGGGAGAAAGGGCAATCAGCCCCAGCATTTT. This translates into CASRVTQGRKGNQPQHF. Variable domain in full (rest from reference TRBV28 and TRBJ1-5): DVKVTQSSRYLVKRTGEKVFLECVQDMDHENMFWYRQDPGLGLRLIYFSYDVKMKEKGDIPEGYSVSREKKERFSLILESASTNQTSMYLCASRVTQGRKGNQPQHFGDGTRLSIL.

The gene calls are TRBV7-9 and TRBJ2-2; a weak D match, TRBD1 (6 bases). V was pared by 2 bases and J by 4 bases, with 14 bases between. CDR3 size: 16 residues. Germline values: CDR1 SEHNR, CDR2 FQNEAQ (reference sequence). CDR3 residues: CASSLPGQRSTGELFF. DNA of the CDR3: TGTGCCAGCAGCTTACCCGGACAGCGGAGCACCGGGGAGCTGTTTTTT.

This rearrangement joins TRBV4-3 to TRBJ2-2, with TRBD2 matching over 10 bases. Germline V CDR1 and CDR2: LGHNA, YSLEER. The CDR3 has 18 amino acids. Germline trimming cut 0 bases from V and 6 bases from J; bases unmatched to any gene: 10. The CDR3: CASSQDVRVAGGSGELFF. Here the CDR3 DNA reads TGCGCCAGCAGCCAAGACGTTCGGGTAGCGGGAGGTTCCGGGGAGCTGTTTTTT.

This sequence joins TRBV20-1 and TRBJ1-5; D is uncertain. The CDR3 is made up of 17 amino acids. Germline V gene sequence: CDR1 DFQATT, CDR2 SNEGSKA (reference sequence). The V and J ends lost 0 bases and 1 base respectively, with 16 bases between them. This CDR3 is CSARDRAGPGSNQPQHF. The CDR3 DNA follows: TGCAGTGCTAGAGATCGGGCTGGGCCGGGAAGCAATCAGCCCCAGCATTTT.

This clonotype was recorded many times. V usage is TRBV19 and J usage is TRBJ1-2; a weak D match, TRBD1 (6 bases). Per germline, CDR1 LNHDA and CDR2 SQIVND (reference sequence). The CDR3 has 14 residues. V was cut by 7 bases and J by 7 bases, with 19 bases left in between. The DNA for the CDR3 is TGTGCCAGTATCCCCCGGACAGAGGGCAGTGGCTACACCTTC. This encodes CASIPRTEGSGYTF.

V usage is TRBV5-1 and J usage is TRBJ2-1; TRBD1 agrees at 8 bases. The CDR3 is 16 residues long. With 0 bases clipped from V and 4 bases from J, the junction kept 6 bases outside the gene matches. Germline V gene data show CDR1 as SGHRS and CDR2 as YFSETQ. CDR3 residues: CASSLAGQGAYNEQFF. The CDR3 DNA is TGCGCCAGCAGCTTGGCCGGGCAGGGGGCTTACAATGAGCAGTTCTTC.

Remarks on this clonotype: This clone may be a read error of a much larger clone one base away. This sequence joins TRBV25-1 and TRBJ2-7; possible D gene TRBD2, 6 bases. Germline V CDR1 and CDR2: MGHDK, SYGVNS. V gave up 4 bases and J gave up 3 bases, with 19 bases separating them. CDR3 size: 16 residues. CDR3 region: CASSGTSAGRSYEQYF. In DNA, the CDR3 is TGTGCCAGCAGTGGGACCTCGGCGGGACGGAGCTACGAGCAGTACTTC.

The chain uses TRBV29-1 and TRBJ1-5; tentative D call: TRBD1 (5 bases). Trimming left V 4 bases short and J 6 bases short, with 19 bases between. Germline values: CDR1 SQVTM, CDR2 ANQGSEA. The CDR3 spans 15 residues. CDR3 amino acids: CSVADGTAVSQPQHF. CDR3 sequence (DNA): TGCAGCGTTGCAGATGGGACGGCTGTCTCTCAGCCCCAGCATTTT.

This clonotype was recorded a few times. The chain recombines TRBV6-2 or TRBV6-3 with TRBJ2-1; D remains ambiguous. The length of the CDR3 is 12 residues. Trimming left V 7 bases short and J 0 bases short, with 4 bases between. Germline V lookup: CDR1 MNHEY, CDR2 SVGEGT. CDR3 in DNA: TGTGCCAGCATCAGCTCCTACAATGAGCAGTTCTTC. Translated: CASISSYNEQFF.

V and J are TRBV2 and TRBJ2-2, with 9 bases identical to TRBD1. Germline CDR1 and CDR2: SNHLY and FYNNEI. Germline trimming cut 6 bases from V and 5 bases from J; bases unmatched to any gene: 4. This CDR3 region has 14 residues. The DNA of the CDR3 is TGTGCCAGCAGAGCGGGACAGGGTACCGGGGAGCTGTTTTTT. It encodes CASRAGQGTGELFF.

In this sample, this clonotype turned up many times. CDR3 amino acids: CASRSDMYEQYF. CDR3 sequence (DNA): TGTGCCAGCAGGTCTGACATGTACGAGCAGTACTTC. The chain is built from TRBV6-1 and TRBJ2-7, with D unresolved. This CDR3 spans 12 amino acids. The germline CDR1 and CDR2 sequences are MNHNS and SASEGT. Trimming took 6 bases from V and 4 from J, leaving 10 bases between them.

The chain has TRBV15 and TRBJ1-6; D perhaps matches TRBD1 (5 bases). The CDR3 is 15 amino acids. CDR1 and CDR2 (germline): LNHNV, YYDKDF (reference sequence). The V gene lost 0 bases and the J gene lost 7 bases, with 10 bases spanning the gap. The CDR3 coding sequence is TGTGCCACCAGCAGAGAGGGGGGGTACAATTCACCCCTCCACTTT. Amino acids: CATSREGGYNSPLHF.

This clonotype was counted ten times or more. The chain employs TRBV7-8 and TRBJ2-7; D uncertain. V was trimmed by 0 bases and J by 2 bases, leaving 5 bases between them. The CDR3 is 13 amino acids. The germline V gene has CDR1 SGHVS and CDR2 FQNEAQ. The CDR3 here is CASSLAATYEQYF. In nucleotides, the CDR3 is TGTGCCAGCAGCTTAGCGGCAACCTACGAGCAGTACTTC.

This clonotype was seen only a few times. V is TRBV4-3 and J is TRBJ2-1; D might be TRBD2 (6 bases). This CDR3 spans 15 amino acids. CDR1 and CDR2 from the germline V gene are LGHNA and YSLEER. Trimming cost V 3 bases and J 5 bases, with 14 bases left between them. The CDR3, as DNA: TGCGCCAGCAGCCAGGACCGGGAGCTTCACAATGAGCAGTTCTTC. This sequence encodes CASSQDRELHNEQFF.

In its sample, this clonotype was seen many times. This chain's CDR3 is CASSPGRQIYNEQFF. The CDR3, as DNA: TGTGCCAGCAGCCCGGGTAGGCAGATTTACAATGAGCAGTTCTTC. The rearrangement links TRBV7-9 to TRBJ2-1; D uncertain. V lost 5 bases, J lost 4 bases, and 15 bases lay in between. The germline V gene has CDR1 SEHNR and CDR2 FQNEAQ (reference sequence). The CDR3 is 15 amino acids.

This clonotype was observed many times. This chain joins TRBV28 and TRBJ2-1, with D tentatively TRBD2 (5 bases). The CDR3 is 13 residues long. Germline CDR1 reads MDHEN; CDR2 reads SYDVKM. V lost 9 bases and J lost 4, with 13 bases in between. The CDR3 DNA follows: TGTGCCAGTACGGGGATGAGTTACAATGAGCAGTTCTTC. Protein sequence: CASTGMSYNEQFF.

This clonotype was counted ten times or more. The chain couples TRBV5-5 to TRBJ2-1; D gene ambiguous. Trimming took 3 bases from V and 0 from J, leaving 4 bases between them. CDR1 SGHKS and CDR2 YYEKEE come from the germline V gene (reference sequence). The CDR3 runs 13 residues. The CDR3 DNA reads TGTGCCAGCAGCTCACTCTCCTACAATGAGCAGTTCTTC. This gives the protein CASSSLSYNEQFF.

The chain is built from TRBV5-1 and TRBJ2-1, with TRBD2 identical over 9 bases. The trim removed 0 bases at V and 10 bases at J, leaving 8 bases unmatched. Germline-derived CDR1 and CDR2 are SGHRS and YFSETQ. This CDR3 has 15 residues. The CDR3 spells CASSLEAGGQGEQFF. The CDR3 bases are TGCGCCAGCAGCTTGGAGGCGGGGGGGCAGGGAGAGCAGTTCTTC.

This clonotype was counted many times. The chain employs TRBV7-9 and TRBJ2-1; D perhaps matches TRBD1 (5 bases). The germline V gene encodes CDR1 SEHNR and CDR2 FQNEAQ (reference sequence). This CDR3 spans 14 amino acids. V was pared by 0 bases and J by 10 bases, with 13 bases between. CDR3 sequence: CASSLAPPGNEQFF. The CDR3 nucleotides are TGTGCCAGCAGCTTAGCCCCCCCAGGGAACGAGCAGTTCTTC. The full variable domain, rest sourced from reference TRBV7-9 and TRBJ2-1, is DTGVSQNPRHKITKRGQNVTFRCDPISEHNRLYWYRQTLGQGPEFLTYFQNEAQLEKSRLLSDRFSAERPKGSFSTLEIQRTEQGDSAMYLCASSLAPPGNEQFFGPGTRLTVL.

In DNA, the CDR3 is TGTGCCAGTAGTAGCCAACCAGCGGCCCGAGGTGAGCAGTTCTTC. This translates into CASSSQPAARGEQFF. The chain uses TRBV19 and TRBJ2-1; D is possibly TRBD2 (5 bases). Germline V CDR1 and CDR2: LNHDA, SQIVND (reference sequence). The V end was cut by 4 bases, the J end by 9 bases, with 19 bases between. The CDR3 is 15 residues long.

This clonotype has ten or more counts. The chain couples TRBV14 to TRBJ1-1; D remains ambiguous. The germline CDR1 and CDR2 sequences are SGHDN and FVKESK. Trimming took off 0 bases at V and 4 bases at J, with 6 bases between the two ends. There are 13 residues in the CDR3. This chain's CDR3 is CASSQDWVTEAFF. Here the CDR3 DNA reads TGTGCCAGCAGCCAAGATTGGGTCACTGAAGCTTTCTTT.

The J gene is TRBJ2-1, the V gene TRBV28; no clear D gene. V was shortened by 5 bases and J by 7 bases, with 15 bases between the two germline ends. Germline lookup yields CDR1 MDHEN and CDR2 SYDVKM. The CDR3 runs 14 residues. CDR3 in DNA: TGTGCCAGCAGTCGCGGTGGCCTAGGGAATGAGCAGTTCTTC. Its protein product is CASSRGGLGNEQFF.

This chain joins TRBV20-1 and TRBJ2-2; 13 bases align to TRBD2. The CDR3 is made up of 18 amino acids. V was pared by 5 bases and J by 5 bases, with 14 bases of the junction left unmatched. CDR1 and CDR2 from the germline V gene are DFQATT and SNEGSKA (reference sequence). The CDR3 reads CSADTDSGLAGVTGELFF. The CDR3 DNA sequence: TGCAGTGCTGATACAGACAGTGGACTAGCGGGAGTTACCGGGGAGCTGTTTTTT.

V gene TRBV25-1 combines with J gene TRBJ1-4, with 9 bases matching TRBD1. V shed 8 bases, J shed 7 bases, and the junction held 5 bases outside the gene matches. CDR1 is MGHDK and CDR2 is SYGVNS in the germline V gene. The CDR3 contains 13 residues. The CDR3 reads CASAGQGSEKLFF. CDR3 in DNA: TGTGCCAGCGCAGGACAGGGGTCTGAAAAACTGTTTTTT.

This clonotype occurred a few times. The chain uses TRBV29-1 and TRBJ1-2, with 9 bases lining up with TRBD1. Germline CDR1 SQVTM, CDR2 ANQGSEA. The J segment lost 8 bases and the V segment lost 4 bases, leaving 14 bases of the junction unmatched. The CDR3 covers 15 residues. CDR3 DNA sequence: TGCAGCGTTGCTCGGGACAGGGTCTTATTCGACGGCTACACCTTC. Translating it yields CSVARDRVLFDGYTF.

This clonotype was counted many times. The genes are TRBV7-6 and TRBJ2-3; 12 bases are shared with TRBD2. J lost 5 bases, V lost 5 bases, and 5 bases had no gene match. Per the germline V gene, CDR1 is SGHVS and CDR2 is FNYEAQ. CDR3 length: 15 amino acids. The CDR3: CASSPRLAGVDTQYF. CDR3 coding DNA: TGTGCCAGCAGCCCTAGACTAGCGGGAGTAGATACGCAGTATTTT.

The sample holds a few counts of this clonotype. The V call is TRBV10-3, the J call TRBJ1-1; no reliable D call. V shed 6 bases and J shed 0 bases, with 11 bases lying between them. Germline V gives CDR1 ENHRY, CDR2 SYGVKD. The CDR3 extends over 14 amino acids. The CDR3: CAIRSQTLNTEAFF. CDR3 in DNA: TGTGCCATCAGATCACAGACCCTGAACACTGAAGCTTTCTTT.

This clonotype was recorded many times. This chain connects TRBV6-5 to TRBJ2-7; 8 bases are shared with TRBD2. CDR1 is MNHEY and CDR2 is SVGAGI in the germline V gene. The CDR3 has 13 amino acids. The V segment lost 4 bases and the J segment 7 bases; nucleotides outside the gene matches: 6. The CDR3 DNA reads TGTGCCAGCAGTTTGGGACTAGTGGGGGAGCAGTACTTC. Its protein product is CASSLGLVGEQYF.